This record concerns one TCR beta chain sequence. Antigen: not known. RNA, at roughly 0.5 to 1 ug, was reverse transcribed with random hexamers. Amplification of TCR beta CDR3 spanned 54 Vbeta and 13 Jbeta via immunoSEQ multiplex PCR. MiXCR, applied by TCRdb to the immunoSEQ multiplex PCR reads, yields one record per CDR3 protein. In the table there are some 300,000 distinct CDR3 sequences, roughly 84% of which are singletons. The CDR3 totals 13 residues. Deletions cut 5 bases from V and 7 bases from J, with 15 bases between. The V gene's germline CDR1 is MNHNY and CDR2 SVGAGI (reference sequence). These data come from a study of CD8 T cells in Susac syndrome. The study's findings and limits: The study conceded that relatively few individuals underwent its TCR sequencing and HLA analysis.

CD8+ and CD4+ T cells circulating in blood were sequenced for TCR beta. The clonotype comes from a human donor with multiple sclerosis. The chain couples TRBV6-6 to TRBJ2-7; a possible D gene is TRBD1 (6 bases). Input material: CD8+ T cells from PBMCs. The CDR3 here is CASSTGQSLEQYF. CDR3 nucleotides: TGTGCCAGCAGTACCGGACAGTCATTGGAGCAGTACTTC.